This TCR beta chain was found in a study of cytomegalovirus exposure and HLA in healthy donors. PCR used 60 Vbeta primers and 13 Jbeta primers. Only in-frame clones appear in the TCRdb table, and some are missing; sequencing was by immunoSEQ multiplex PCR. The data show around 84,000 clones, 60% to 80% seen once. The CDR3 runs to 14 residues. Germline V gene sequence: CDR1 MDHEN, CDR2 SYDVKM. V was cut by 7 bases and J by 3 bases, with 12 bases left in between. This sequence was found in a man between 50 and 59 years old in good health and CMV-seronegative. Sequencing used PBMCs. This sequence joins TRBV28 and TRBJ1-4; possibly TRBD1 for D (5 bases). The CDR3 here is CASTTGGANEKLFF. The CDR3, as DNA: TGTGCCAGCACCACGGGGGGAGCTAATGAAAAACTGTTTTTT.